This TCR beta chain was captured in a study of blood T cell repertoires in COVID-19. About the study: Samples came from the United States, Italy and Spain, spanning acute and convalescent COVID-19. T cells, B-cell-depleted T cells, or PBMCs supplied cDNA or gDNA.

V lost 1 base to trimming and J lost 1 base, with 10 bases between them. Germline CDR1 and CDR2: KGHSH and LQKENI. This CDR3 is built from 15 residues. In the original workflow: Amplification of reference gene primers was used by the study to estimate nucleated cell counts. Sequenced by immunoSEQ multiplex PCR; TCRdb stores in-frame clones only, minus some. Clone size and V and J calls were adopted from that table, with D and trimming inferred from the DNA. Of about 89,000 clones listed, 90% to 95% are singletons. Sample: peripheral blood. The clonotype was recovered from a human donor with active COVID-19. The donor label of this sample is uncertain. The rearrangement joins TRBV18 to TRBJ1-1, with D unresolved. The CDR3 nucleotides are TGTGCCAGCTCACCACGGCAACAAAAGAACACTGAAGCTTTCTTT. Protein sequence: CASSPRQQKNTEAFF. Full variable domain (remainder filled in from reference TRBV18 and TRBJ1-1): NAGVMQNPRHLVRRRGQEARLRCSPMKGHSHVYWYRQLPEEGLKFMVYLQKENIIDESGMPKERFSAEFPKEGPSILRIQQVVRGDSAAYFCASSPRQQKNTEAFFGQGTRLTVV.